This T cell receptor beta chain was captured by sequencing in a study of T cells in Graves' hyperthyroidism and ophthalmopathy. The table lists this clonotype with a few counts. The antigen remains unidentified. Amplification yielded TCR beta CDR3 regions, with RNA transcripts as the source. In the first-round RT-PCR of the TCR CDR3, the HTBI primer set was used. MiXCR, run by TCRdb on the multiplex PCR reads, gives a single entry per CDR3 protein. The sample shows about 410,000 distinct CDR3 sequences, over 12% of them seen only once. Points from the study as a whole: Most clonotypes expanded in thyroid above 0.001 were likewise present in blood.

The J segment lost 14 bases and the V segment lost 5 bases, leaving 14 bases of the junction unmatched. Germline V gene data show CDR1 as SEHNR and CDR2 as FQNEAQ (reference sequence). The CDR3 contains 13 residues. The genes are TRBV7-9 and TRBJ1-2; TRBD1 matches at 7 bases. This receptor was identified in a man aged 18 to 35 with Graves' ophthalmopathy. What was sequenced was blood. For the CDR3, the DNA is TGTGCCAGCAGCCTAACAGGGGCCTATGGAGGGACCTTC. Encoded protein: CASSLTGAYGGTF. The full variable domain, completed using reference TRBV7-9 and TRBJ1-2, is DTGVSQNPRHKITKRGQNVTFRCDPISEHNRLYWYRQTLGQGPEFLTYFQNEAQLEKSRLLSDRFSAERPKGSFSTLEIQRTEQGDSAMYLCASSLTGAYGGTFGSGTRLTVV.